One and the same sample provided the 13 T cell receptor beta chains below, sequenced in a study of blood T cell repertoires in COVID-19. The data were produced by immunoSEQ multiplex PCR, yet TCRdb's version contains in-frame clones alone and is incomplete. This sample has roughly 150,000 clones, with 70% to 90% found just once. Sequencing used peripheral blood. The receptors were sampled from a man aged 60 to 75 with acute or convalescent COVID-19.

This chain uses TRBV5-4 with TRBJ1-2, with 10 bases fitting TRBD1. The germline CDR1 and CDR2 sequences are SGHNT and YYREEE (reference sequence). The CDR3 sequence is 15 residues long. V shed 5 bases, J shed 8 bases, and the junction held 12 bases outside the gene matches. The CDR3 sequence is CASRTRGTGASGYTF. The CDR3 DNA is TGTGCCAGCAGAACCCGGGGGACAGGGGCCAGCGGCTACACCTTC.

The chain employs TRBV19 and TRBJ1-5; the D is unclear. Germline values: CDR1 LNHDA, CDR2 SQIVND (reference sequence). The CDR3 is 13 amino acids. V was shortened by 0 bases and J by 4 bases, with 4 bases between the two germline ends. The CDR3 here is CASSIERNQPQHF. The CDR3 bases are TGTGCCAGTAGTATAGAGCGGAATCAGCCCCAGCATTTT. Full variable domain (rest looked up from reference TRBV19 and TRBJ1-5): DGGITQSPKYLFRKEGQNVTLSCEQNLNHDAMYWYRQDPGQGLRLIYYSQIVNDFQKGDIAEGYSVSREKKESFPLTVTSAQKNPTAFYLCASSIERNQPQHFGDGTRLSIL.

V gene TRBV18 combines with J gene TRBJ1-1; unclear D gene. V lost 2 bases to trimming and J lost 4 bases, with 11 bases between them. This CDR3 has 14 residues. Germline lookup yields CDR1 KGHSH and CDR2 LQKENI. The CDR3 region is CASSPEARSTEAFF. The CDR3, as DNA: TGTGCCAGCTCACCAGAGGCGAGGAGCACTGAAGCTTTCTTT.

A few counts support this clone. The chain recombines TRBV7-8 with TRBJ1-6, with 9 nucleotides matching TRBD1. Losses at the gene ends were 5 bases for V and 7 bases for J; bases not matched to a gene: 6. CDR1 is SGHVS, CDR2 FQNEAQ, per germline. This CDR3 spans 15 amino acids. For the CDR3, the DNA is TGTGCCAGCAGCACCACGACAGGGGGAAATTCACCCCTCCACTTT. This encodes CASSTTTGGNSPLHF.

This clone has just one count. The rearrangement joins TRBV5-4 to TRBJ1-1; 8 bases map to TRBD1. Germline V gene data show CDR1 as SGHNT and CDR2 as YYREEE (reference sequence). CDR3 size: 15 residues. The ends lost 0 bases at V and 5 bases at J; junction bases unmatched: 6. CDR3 in amino acids: CASSLGRGLGTEAFF. The DNA of the CDR3 is TGTGCCAGCAGCTTGGGCAGGGGGCTTGGGACTGAAGCTTTCTTT.

V is TRBV19 and J is TRBJ1-2; 7 bases line up with TRBD1. From germline, CDR1 is LNHDA and CDR2 SQIVND (reference sequence). CDR3 length: 13 amino acids. V lost 7 bases to trimming and J lost 6 bases; unmatched junction nucleotides: 8. CDR3 sequence (DNA): TGTGCCAGTAATCTTAGGGGGCGGCATGGCTACACCTTC. The encoded protein is CASNLRGRHGYTF.

CDR3 coding DNA: TGTGCCAGCAGCTTTGGTCCCGGGGGGAACACTGAAGCTTTCTTT. Its protein is CASSFGPGGNTEAFF. This chain uses TRBV11-2 with TRBJ1-1; D possibly corresponds to TRBD1 (5 bases). The CDR3 contains 15 residues. V was pared by 3 bases and J by 1 base, with 12 bases between. Per the germline V gene, CDR1 is SGHAT and CDR2 is FQNNGV.

The gene calls are TRBV24-1 and TRBJ2-3; 9 bases are shared with TRBD1. The length of the CDR3 is 17 residues. V gave up 4 bases and J gave up 5 bases; unmatched junction bases: 12. Germline-derived CDR1 and CDR2 are KGHDR and SFDVKD. CDR3 sequence: CATSDPPGQGTEDTQYF. DNA of the CDR3: TGTGCCACCAGTGACCCCCCGGGACAGGGAACGGAAGATACGCAGTATTTT.

This chain uses TRBV10-3 with TRBJ2-7; 10 nucleotides match TRBD1. The V gene's germline CDR1 is ENHRY and CDR2 SYGVKD. The CDR3 has 15 amino acids. V lost 7 bases and J lost 2; bases outside the gene matches: 8. The CDR3 loop is CAITPGQGKTYEQYF. The CDR3 DNA reads as TGTGCCATCACCCCGGGACAGGGGAAAACCTACGAGCAGTACTTC.

The chain joins TRBV3-1 (or the pseudogene TRBV3-2) to TRBJ1-5; tentatively, D is TRBD1 (6 bases). Germline V gene data show CDR1 as LGHDT and CDR2 as YNNKEL (reference sequence). This CDR3 region has 15 residues. The ends were cut back, 6 bases at V and 2 bases at J, with 14 bases in the middle. The CDR3 region is CASSMGAPGNQPQHF. In nucleotides, the CDR3 is TGTGCCAGCAGTATGGGGGCGCCGGGCAATCAGCCCCAGCATTTT.

The rearrangement uses TRBV11-2 and TRBJ2-3, with TRBD1 identical over 9 bases. V trimming: 0 bases; J trimming: 14 bases; junction bases outside the gene matches: 6. Germline V CDR1 and CDR2: SGHAT, FQNNGV. The CDR3 is 13 residues long. This chain's CDR3 is CASSLEGTGLRYF. The CDR3 nucleotides are TGTGCCAGCAGCTTAGAAGGGACAGGGCTTCGGTATTTT.

The gene calls are TRBV24-1 and TRBJ2-1; D remains unclear. The germline V gene has CDR1 KGHDR and CDR2 SFDVKD. The V and J ends lost 4 bases and 10 bases respectively, with 16 bases between them. The CDR3 is 14 amino acids. In nucleotides, the CDR3 is TGTGCCACCAGTGAGCGAATTCAGACTCGGGAGCAGTTCTTC. Protein sequence: CATSERIQTREQFF.

The chain recombines TRBV6-5 with TRBJ1-3; D perhaps matches TRBD1 (6 bases). Germline assignment: CDR1 MNHEY and CDR2 SVGAGI. The CDR3 is 15 residues long. Trimming pared 6 bases from V and 4 bases from J, leaving 16 bases between. This CDR3 reads CASRRTAIEGNTIYF. The CDR3 coding sequence is TGTGCCAGCAGAAGGACAGCTATCGAAGGAAACACCATATATTTT.